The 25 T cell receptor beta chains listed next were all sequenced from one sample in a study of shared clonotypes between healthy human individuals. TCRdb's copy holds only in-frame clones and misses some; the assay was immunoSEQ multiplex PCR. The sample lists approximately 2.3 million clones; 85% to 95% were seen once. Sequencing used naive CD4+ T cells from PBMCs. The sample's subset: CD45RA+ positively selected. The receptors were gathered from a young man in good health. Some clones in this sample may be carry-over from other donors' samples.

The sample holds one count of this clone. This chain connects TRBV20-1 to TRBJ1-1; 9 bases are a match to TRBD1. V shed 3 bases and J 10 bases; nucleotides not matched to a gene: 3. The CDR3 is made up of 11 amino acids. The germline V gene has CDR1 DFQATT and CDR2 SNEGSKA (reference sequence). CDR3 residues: CSASGGQGAFF. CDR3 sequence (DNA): TGCAGTGCTAGTGGGGGACAGGGAGCTTTCTTT.

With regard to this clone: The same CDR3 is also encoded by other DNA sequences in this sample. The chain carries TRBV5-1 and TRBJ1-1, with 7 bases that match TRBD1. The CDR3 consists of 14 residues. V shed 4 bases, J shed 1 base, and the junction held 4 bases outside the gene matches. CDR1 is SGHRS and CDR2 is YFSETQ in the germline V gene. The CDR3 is CASSIGQENTEAFF. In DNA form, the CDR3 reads TGCGCCAGCAGCATCGGACAGGAGAACACTGAAGCTTTCTTT. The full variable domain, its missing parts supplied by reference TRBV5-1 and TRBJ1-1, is KAGVTQTPRYLIKTRGQQVTLSCSPISGHRSVSWYQQTPGQGLQFLFEYFSETQRNKGNFPGRFSGRQFSNSRSEMNVSTLELGDSALYLCASSIGQENTEAFFGQGTRLTVV.

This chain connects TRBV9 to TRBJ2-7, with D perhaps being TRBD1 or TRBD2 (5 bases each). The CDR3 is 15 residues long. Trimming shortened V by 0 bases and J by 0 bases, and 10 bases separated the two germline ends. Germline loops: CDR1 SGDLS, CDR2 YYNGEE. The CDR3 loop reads CASSVGGVSSYEQYF. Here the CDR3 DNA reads TGTGCCAGCAGCGTAGGAGGGGTAAGCTCCTACGAGCAGTACTTC. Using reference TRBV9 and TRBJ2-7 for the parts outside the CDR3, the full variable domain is DSGVTQTPKHLITATGQRVTLRCSPRSGDLSVYWYQQSLDQGLQFLIQYYNGEERAKGNILERFSAQQFPDLHSELNLSSLELGDSALYFCASSVGGVSSYEQYFGPGTRLTVT.

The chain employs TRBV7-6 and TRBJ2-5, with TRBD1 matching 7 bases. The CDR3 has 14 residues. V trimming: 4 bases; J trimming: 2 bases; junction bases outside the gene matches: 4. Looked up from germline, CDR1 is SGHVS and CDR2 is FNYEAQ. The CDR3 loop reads CASSYGTVQETQYF. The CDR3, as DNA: TGTGCCAGCAGCTATGGGACAGTTCAAGAGACCCAGTACTTC.

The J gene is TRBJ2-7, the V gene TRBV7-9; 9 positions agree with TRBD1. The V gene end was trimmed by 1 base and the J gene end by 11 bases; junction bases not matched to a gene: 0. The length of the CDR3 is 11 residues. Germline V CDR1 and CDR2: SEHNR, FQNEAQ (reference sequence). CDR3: CASSLGTGEYF. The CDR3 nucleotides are TGTGCCAGCAGCTTAGGGACAGGGGAGTACTTC.

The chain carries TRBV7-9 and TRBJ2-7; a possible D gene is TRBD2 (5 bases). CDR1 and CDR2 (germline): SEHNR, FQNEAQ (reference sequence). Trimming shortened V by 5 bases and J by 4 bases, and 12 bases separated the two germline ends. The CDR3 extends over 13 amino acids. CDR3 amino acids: CASSQIAQYEQYF. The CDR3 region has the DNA TGTGCCAGCAGCCAAATAGCGCAGTACGAGCAGTACTTC.

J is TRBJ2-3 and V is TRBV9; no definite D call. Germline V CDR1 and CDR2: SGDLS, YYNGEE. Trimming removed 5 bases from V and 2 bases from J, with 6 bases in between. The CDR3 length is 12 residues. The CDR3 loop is CASRGNTDTQYF. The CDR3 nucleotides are TGTGCCAGCAGGGGTAACACAGATACGCAGTATTTT. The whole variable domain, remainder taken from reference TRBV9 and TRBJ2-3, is DSGVTQTPKHLITATGQRVTLRCSPRSGDLSVYWYQQSLDQGLQFLIQYYNGEERAKGNILERFSAQQFPDLHSELNLSSLELGDSALYFCASRGNTDTQYFGPGTRLTVL.

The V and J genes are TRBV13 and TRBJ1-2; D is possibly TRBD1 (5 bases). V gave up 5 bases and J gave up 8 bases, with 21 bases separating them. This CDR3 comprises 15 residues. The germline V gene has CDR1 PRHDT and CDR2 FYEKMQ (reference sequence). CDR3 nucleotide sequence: TGTGCCAGCAGCAGATCCCAGGGCCCGGAAAAGGGCTACACCTTC. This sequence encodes CASSRSQGPEKGYTF.

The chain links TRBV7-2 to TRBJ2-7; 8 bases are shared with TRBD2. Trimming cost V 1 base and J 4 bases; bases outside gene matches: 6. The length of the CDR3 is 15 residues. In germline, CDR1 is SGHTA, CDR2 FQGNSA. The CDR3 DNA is TGTGCCAGCAGCTTAGGTCGCGGGAGGAGGTACGAGCAGTACTTC. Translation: CASSLGRGRRYEQYF.

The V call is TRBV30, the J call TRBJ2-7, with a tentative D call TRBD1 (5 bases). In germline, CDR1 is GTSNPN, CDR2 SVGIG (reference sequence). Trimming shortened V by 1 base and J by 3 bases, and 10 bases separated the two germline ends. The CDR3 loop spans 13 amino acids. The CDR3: CAWSEGHLYEQYF. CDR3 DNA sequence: TGTGCCTGGAGTGAAGGACATCTCTACGAGCAGTACTTC.

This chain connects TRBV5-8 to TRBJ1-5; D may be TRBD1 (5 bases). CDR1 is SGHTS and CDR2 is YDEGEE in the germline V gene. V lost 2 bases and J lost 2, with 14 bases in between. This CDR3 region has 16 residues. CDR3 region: CASSFRGGGGNQPQHF. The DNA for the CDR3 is TGTGCCAGCAGCTTTCGTGGGGGAGGGGGCAATCAGCCCCAGCATTTT.

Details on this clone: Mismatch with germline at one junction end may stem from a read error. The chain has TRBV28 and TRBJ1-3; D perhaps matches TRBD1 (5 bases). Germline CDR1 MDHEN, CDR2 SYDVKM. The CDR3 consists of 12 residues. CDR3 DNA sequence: TGTGCCAGCAGCAGTCCTGCCGGGGCAATAAACTTT. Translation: CASSSPAGAINF.

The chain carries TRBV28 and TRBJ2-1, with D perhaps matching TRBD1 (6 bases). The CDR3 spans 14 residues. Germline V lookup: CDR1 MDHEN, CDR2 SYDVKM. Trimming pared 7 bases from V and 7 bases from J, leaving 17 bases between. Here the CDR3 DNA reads TGTGCCAGCATAGTTTCAAATCAGGGGAATGAGCAGTTCTTC. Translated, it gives CASIVSNQGNEQFF.

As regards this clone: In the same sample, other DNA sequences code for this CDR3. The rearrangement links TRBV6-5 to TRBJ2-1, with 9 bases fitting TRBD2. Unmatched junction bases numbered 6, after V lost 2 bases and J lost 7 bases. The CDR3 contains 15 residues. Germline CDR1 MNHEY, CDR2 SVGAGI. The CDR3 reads CASSYRLAGVNEQFF. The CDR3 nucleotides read TGTGCCAGCAGTTACCGTTTAGCGGGAGTGAATGAGCAGTTCTTC.

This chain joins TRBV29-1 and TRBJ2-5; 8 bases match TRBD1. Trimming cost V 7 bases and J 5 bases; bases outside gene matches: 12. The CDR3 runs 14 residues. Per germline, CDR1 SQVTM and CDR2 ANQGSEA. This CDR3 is CSASRRGPEETQYF. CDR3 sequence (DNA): TGCAGCGCATCCCGCAGGGGGCCGGAGGAGACCCAGTACTTC. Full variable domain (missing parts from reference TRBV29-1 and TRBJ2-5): SAVISQKPSRDICQRGTSLTIQCQVDSQVTMMFWYRQQPGQSLTLIATANQGSEATYESGFVIDKFPISRPNLTFSTLTVSNMSPEDSSIYLCSASRRGPEETQYFGPGTRLLVL.

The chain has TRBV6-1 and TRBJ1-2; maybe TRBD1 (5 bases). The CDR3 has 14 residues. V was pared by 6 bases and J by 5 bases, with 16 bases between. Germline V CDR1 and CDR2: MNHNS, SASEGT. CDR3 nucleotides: TGTGCCAGCAGGATTACACGGGAGGGGTATGGCTACACCTTC. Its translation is CASRITREGYGYTF.

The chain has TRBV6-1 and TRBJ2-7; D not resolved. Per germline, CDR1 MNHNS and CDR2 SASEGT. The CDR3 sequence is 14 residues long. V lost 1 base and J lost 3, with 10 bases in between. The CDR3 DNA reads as TGTGCCAGCAGTGAAGGTCGGCAGTTCTACGAGCAGTACTTC. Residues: CASSEGRQFYEQYF.

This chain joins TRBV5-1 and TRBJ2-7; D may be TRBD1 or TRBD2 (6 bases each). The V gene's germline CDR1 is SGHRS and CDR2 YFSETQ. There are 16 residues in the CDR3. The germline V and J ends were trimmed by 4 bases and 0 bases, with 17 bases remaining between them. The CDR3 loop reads CASSPLGGTLSYEQYF. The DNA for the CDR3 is TGCGCCAGCAGCCCTCTAGGAGGGACACTCTCCTACGAGCAGTACTTC.

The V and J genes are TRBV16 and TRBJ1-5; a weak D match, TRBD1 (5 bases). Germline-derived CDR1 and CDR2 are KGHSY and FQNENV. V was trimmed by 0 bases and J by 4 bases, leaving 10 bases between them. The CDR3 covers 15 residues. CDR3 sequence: CASSQSGTSNQPQHF. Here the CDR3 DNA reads TGTGCCAGCAGCCAATCTGGGACGTCAAATCAGCCCCAGCATTTT.

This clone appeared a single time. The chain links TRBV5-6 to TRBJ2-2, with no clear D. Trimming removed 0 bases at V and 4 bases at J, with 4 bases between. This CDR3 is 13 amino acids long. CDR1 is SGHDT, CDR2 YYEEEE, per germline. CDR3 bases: TGTGCCAGCAGCTTGGGACCCACCGGGGAGCTGTTTTTT. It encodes CASSLGPTGELFF.

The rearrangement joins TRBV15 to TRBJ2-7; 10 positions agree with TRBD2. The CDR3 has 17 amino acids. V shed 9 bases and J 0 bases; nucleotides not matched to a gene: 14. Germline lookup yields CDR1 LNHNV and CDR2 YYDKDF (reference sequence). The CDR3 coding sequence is TGTGCCACTACCTCCTTTTTAGCGGGAGGCCTCTCCTACGAGCAGTACTTC. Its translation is CATTSFLAGGLSYEQYF.

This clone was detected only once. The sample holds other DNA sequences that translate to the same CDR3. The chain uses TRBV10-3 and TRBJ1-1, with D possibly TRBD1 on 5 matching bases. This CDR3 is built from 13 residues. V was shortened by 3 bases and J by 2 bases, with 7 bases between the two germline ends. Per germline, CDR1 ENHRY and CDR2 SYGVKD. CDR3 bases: TGTGCCATCAGTGATCAGGGCAACACTGAAGCTTTCTTT. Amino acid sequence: CAISDQGNTEAFF.

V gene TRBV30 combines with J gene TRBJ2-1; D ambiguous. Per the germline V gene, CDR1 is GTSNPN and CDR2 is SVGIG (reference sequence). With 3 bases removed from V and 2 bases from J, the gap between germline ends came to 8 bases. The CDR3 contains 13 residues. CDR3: CAWRGRAYNEQFF. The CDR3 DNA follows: TGTGCCTGGAGGGGAAGGGCCTACAATGAGCAGTTCTTC.

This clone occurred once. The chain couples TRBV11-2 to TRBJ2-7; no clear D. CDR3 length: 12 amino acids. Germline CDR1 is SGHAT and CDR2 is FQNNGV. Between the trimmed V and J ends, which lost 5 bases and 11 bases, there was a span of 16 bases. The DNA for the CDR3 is TGTGCCAGCAGCATACAATCCCGGAGAGAGTACTTC. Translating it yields CASSIQSRREYF.

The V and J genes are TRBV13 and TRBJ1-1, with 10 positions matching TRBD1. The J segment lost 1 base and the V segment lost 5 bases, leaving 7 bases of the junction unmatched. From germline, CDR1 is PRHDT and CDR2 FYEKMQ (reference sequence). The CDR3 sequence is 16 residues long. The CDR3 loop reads CASSARTGGANTEAFF. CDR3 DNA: TGTGCCAGCAGCGCCAGGACAGGGGGAGCGAACACTGAAGCTTTCTTT. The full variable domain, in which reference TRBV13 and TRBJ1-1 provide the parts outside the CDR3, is AAGVIQSPRHLIKEKRETATLKCYPIPRHDTVYWYQQGPGQDPQFLISFYEKMQSDKGSIPDRFSAQQFSDYHSELNMSSLELGDSALYFCASSARTGGANTEAFFGQGTRLTVV.